This T cell receptor beta chain came from a study of T cell repertoires in cytomegalovirus infection. Study in general: Selected CMV epitopes included recently identified HLA-C-restricted ones as well as well-studied HLA-B-restricted ones. From public TCR beta signatures came an indication of both CMV infection and matching HLA type. Whole-study findings and limits: People with CMV and the relevant HLA were identified by cumulative public TCR beta family frequency. HLA-C-restricted CMV-specific TCR beta clonotypes were dominant in the ex vivo response.

The CDR3 spans 15 residues. With 3 bases removed from V and 7 bases from J, the gap between germline ends came to 16 bases. Germline V gene sequence: CDR1 SGHTA, CDR2 FQGNSA. Ten or more counts support this clonotype. Its antigen is unidentified. TCRdb itself ran the reads through MiXCR, one entry per CDR3 protein. The sample has approximately 310,000 distinct CDR3 sequences, more than 20% seen once. This receptor was identified in a human donor in good health (CMV status not recorded). Some clones in this sample may be carry-over from other donors' samples. V usage is TRBV7-2 and J usage is TRBJ2-1; D uncertain. The sequences come from cultured PBMCs, collected from culture after CMV antigen stimulation. The CDR3 DNA reads as TGTGCCAGCAGCTTGAAGTTTGGAGAGAGGAATGAGCAGTTCTTC. As protein: CASSLKFGERNEQFF. The full variable domain, its missing parts supplied by reference TRBV7-2 and TRBJ2-1, is GAGVSQSPSNKVTEKGKDVELRCDPISGHTALYWYRQSLGQGLEFLIYFQGNSAPDKSGLPSDRFSAERTGGSVSTLTIQRTQQEDSAVYLCASSLKFGERNEQFFGPGTRLTVL.